This TCR beta chain was found in a study of early T cells in non-severe SARS-CoV-2 infection. Turning to the study itself: Sequencing targeted bulk RNA from unsorted whole blood, leaving chains unpaired.

Findings of the study overall: Anti-spike CD8 specificities were favored by VDJdb matching, whose results missed private and CD4 specificities.

Turning to this clonotype: No antigen is known for it.

Unique molecular identifier tags were affixed to discrete cDNA molecules. TCRdb redid the calling of the 5' RACE reads with MiXCR, one entry per CDR3 protein. The table includes approximately 90,000 distinct CDR3 sequences, roughly 11% detected once. CDR1 is MNHEY and CDR2 is SVGAGI in the germline V gene. V lost 0 bases and J lost 4, with 6 bases in between. The CDR3 is made up of 14 amino acids. The sample consisted of whole blood, taken at baseline. The chain carries TRBV6-5 and TRBJ2-2; D gene uncertain. This TCR derives from an adult who was a healthcare worker with PCR-confirmed SARS-CoV-2 infection or an uninfected control (not recorded which). The CDR3 DNA sequence: TGTGCCAGCAGTTACTCCGGCGGCACCGGGGAGCTGTTTTTT. Translated: CASSYSGGTGELFF.